A selection of T cell receptor beta chains follows, all from one sample in a study of a mutant IDH1 vaccine in newly diagnosed glioma. Measured with immunoSEQ multiplex PCR; TCRdb has only the in-frame clones, and not every one. The table lists 25,000 to 35,000 clones, around 90% of them singletons. These receptors' antigens are unknown. This material consisted of PBMCs, taken from a glioma patient whose treatment included an IDH1 peptide vaccine. Source of these receptors: a man between 18 and 29 years old with glioma. The CDR3 runs from the conserved cysteine through the conserved F or W. The order of the fields is clone size, D gene, J gene, V gene, CDR3 DNA, CDR3 protein. The D gene is left open where the match is weak. Size is stated for part of the rows, as once, few or many counts, or as a class when the clone is expanded.

clone size: NA; D gene: TRBD2; J gene: TRBJ2-1; V gene: TRBV30; CDR3 DNA: TGTGCCTGGAGTGTACGGGGGGGGGCCTACAATGAGCAGTTCTTC; CDR3 protein: CAWSVRGGAYNEQFF
clone size: NA; D gene: TRBD1; J gene: TRBJ1-6; V gene: TRBV7-8; CDR3 DNA: TGTGCCAGCAGCACCTCGACAGGGAGGGCGAGTTCACCCCTCCACTTT; CDR3 protein: CASSTSTGRASSPLHF
clone size: NA; D gene: NA; J gene: TRBJ1-1; V gene: TRBV29-1; CDR3 DNA: TGCAGCGTTGAAACGGGGGGGCAAGGAGCTTTCTTT; CDR3 protein: CSVETGGQGAFF
clone size: NA; D gene: NA; J gene: TRBJ1-1; V gene: TRBV19; CDR3 DNA: TGTGCCAGTAGTAAGCGAACAACAGGGAGCACTGAAGCTTTCTTT; CDR3 protein: CASSKRTTGSTEAFF
clone size: NA; D gene: TRBD2; J gene: TRBJ2-1; V gene: TRBV4-3; CDR3 DNA: TGCGCCAGCAGCCAAGATACTAGCGCCTACAATGAGCAGTTCTTC; CDR3 protein: CASSQDTSAYNEQFF
clone size: NA; D gene: NA; J gene: TRBJ1-1; V gene: TRBV30; CDR3 DNA: TGTGCTTCGAGTACAAGGGGCACTGAAGCTTTCTTT; CDR3 protein: CASSTRGTEAFF
clone size: NA; D gene: NA; J gene: TRBJ1-2; V gene: TRBV5-1; CDR3 DNA: TGCGCCAGCAGCGAGAGACCCACTGGTGGCTACACCTTC; CDR3 protein: CASSERPTGGYTF
clone size: NA; D gene: NA; J gene: TRBJ2-7; V gene: TRBV5-4; CDR3 DNA: TGTGCCACGGCCGGGGACAACGACTACGAGCAGTACTTC; CDR3 protein: CATAGDNDYEQYF
clone size: NA; D gene: NA; J gene: TRBJ2-7; V gene: TRBV5-1; CDR3 DNA: TGCGCCAGCAGCCCGGACGGAAGTTACTACGAGCAGTACTTC; CDR3 protein: CASSPDGSYYEQYF
clone size: once; D gene: TRBD1; J gene: TRBJ1-2; V gene: TRBV5-1; CDR3 DNA: TGCGCCAGCAGCTTGGAGGGACAGAACTATGGCTACACCTTC; CDR3 protein: CASSLEGQNYGYTF
clone size: NA; D gene: NA; J gene: TRBJ1-2; V gene: TRBV7-9; CDR3 DNA: TGTGCCAGCAGCAAGATCAATCTCCTCGCTGAGGGCTACACCTTC; CDR3 protein: CASSKINLLAEGYTF
clone size: NA; D gene: NA; J gene: TRBJ2-6; V gene: TRBV19; CDR3 DNA: TGTGCCAGTAGTATAAAGGGACTTACCCCCTCTGGGGCCAACGTCCTGACTTTC; CDR3 protein: CASSIKGLTPSGANVLTF
clone size: NA; D gene: TRBD1; J gene: TRBJ1-2; V gene: TRBV7-9; CDR3 DNA: TGTGCCAGCAGCATCGGGACAGGGGGCGAGGGCTACACCTTC; CDR3 protein: CASSIGTGGEGYTF
clone size: NA; D gene: TRBD1; J gene: TRBJ1-3; V gene: TRBV5-4; CDR3 DNA: TGTGCCAGCAGCTCGGCCGACAGGGCTGGAAACACCATATATTTT; CDR3 protein: CASSSADRAGNTIYF
clone size: NA; D gene: NA; J gene: TRBJ2-7; V gene: TRBV7-2; CDR3 DNA: TGTGCCAGCAGCCCACACTCCTCGGGCTCCTACGAGCAGTACTTC; CDR3 protein: CASSPHSSGSYEQYF
clone size: NA; D gene: TRBD1; J gene: TRBJ1-1; V gene: TRBV6-6; CDR3 DNA: TGTGCCAGCAGTTATTACAGGGGTAACACTGAAGCTTTCTTT; CDR3 protein: CASSYYRGNTEAFF
clone size: NA; D gene: NA; J gene: TRBJ2-7; V gene: TRBV10-1; CDR3 DNA: TGCGCCAGCATTTCGGGCAGCTCCTACGAGCAGTACTTC; CDR3 protein: CASISGSSYEQYF
clone size: few; D gene: NA; J gene: TRBJ1-4; V gene: TRBV6-1; CDR3 DNA: TGTGCCAGCAGTGAATCGAAGGGGGCTAATGAAAAACTGTTTTTT; CDR3 protein: CASSESKGANEKLFF
clone size: NA; D gene: TRBD1; J gene: TRBJ1-6; V gene: TRBV4-3; CDR3 DNA: TGCGCCAGCAGCCAGGACAGGGGGACGAATTCACCCCTCCACTTT; CDR3 protein: CASSQDRGTNSPLHF
clone size: NA; D gene: NA; J gene: TRBJ1-6; V gene: TRBV6-5; CDR3 DNA: TGTGCCAGCAGTTCCCCGGACGGCAATTCACCCCTCCACTTT; CDR3 protein: CASSSPDGNSPLHF
clone size: NA; D gene: TRBD1; J gene: TRBJ1-1; V gene: TRBV6-1; CDR3 DNA: TGTGCCAGCAGTTGGGACAGGTCGGGACCTGAAGCTTTCTTT; CDR3 protein: CASSWDRSGPEAFF
clone size: once; D gene: TRBD2; J gene: TRBJ2-1; V gene: TRBV7-2; CDR3 DNA: TGTGCCAGCGTCCCTGGCGGGAGCGGTAATGAGCAGTTCTTC; CDR3 protein: CASVPGGSGNEQFF
clone size: NA; D gene: NA; J gene: TRBJ1-5; V gene: TRBV2; CDR3 DNA: TGTGCCAGCAACCGGGCTATTAGCAATCAGCCCCAGCATTTT; CDR3 protein: CASNRAISNQPQHF
clone size: NA; D gene: TRBD1; J gene: TRBJ1-1; V gene: TRBV6-5; CDR3 DNA: TGTGCCAGCAGCTGGACAGGGATGGAGAACACTGAAGCTTTCTTT; CDR3 protein: CASSWTGMENTEAFF
clone size: NA; D gene: NA; J gene: TRBJ2-7; V gene: TRBV4-3; CDR3 DNA: TGCGCCAGCAGCCAAGCAGGGAACTCCTACGAGCAGTACTTC; CDR3 protein: CASSQAGNSYEQYF
clone size: NA; D gene: NA; J gene: TRBJ2-3; V gene: TRBV29-1; CDR3 DNA: TGCAGCGCGGGCCCCTCGAATACGCAGTATTTT; CDR3 protein: CSAGPSNTQYF
clone size: NA; D gene: TRBD2; J gene: TRBJ2-7; V gene: TRBV6-5; CDR3 DNA: TGTGCCAGCACCCGAGCGGGAGCGGGCGAGCAGTACTTC; CDR3 protein: CASTRAGAGEQYF
clone size: NA; D gene: NA; J gene: TRBJ2-4; V gene: TRBV6-6; CDR3 DNA: TGTGCCAGCAGCTCCACCAGCGAGAAGAACATTCAGTACTTC; CDR3 protein: CASSSTSEKNIQYF
clone size: NA; D gene: NA; J gene: TRBJ1-1; V gene: TRBV6-5; CDR3 DNA: TGTGCCAGCACCTGGGGTAGGGGAATGAACACTGAAGCTTTCTTT; CDR3 protein: CASTWGRGMNTEAFF
clone size: once; D gene: NA; J gene: TRBJ1-1; V gene: TRBV2; CDR3 DNA: TGTGCCAGCAGTGTGTCAGGGTGGGAAGCTTTCTTT; CDR3 protein: CASSVSGWEAFF
clone size: NA; D gene: TRBD1; J gene: TRBJ2-7; V gene: TRBV4-3; CDR3 DNA: TGCGCCAGCAGCCAAGATACGGGACAGGGGTACGAGCAGTACTTC; CDR3 protein: CASSQDTGQGYEQYF
clone size: once; D gene: TRBD1; J gene: TRBJ1-1; V gene: TRBV29-1; CDR3 DNA: TGCAGCGGAGGACAGGGCATAGCCACTGAAGCTTTCTTT; CDR3 protein: CSGGQGIATEAFF
clone size: once; D gene: NA; J gene: TRBJ1-3; V gene: TRBV30; CDR3 DNA: TGTGCTAACATAGTCTCTGGAAACACCATATATTTT; CDR3 protein: CANIVSGNTIYF